The clone carrying this TCR beta chain was seen at least ten times. Antigen unknown. These data belong to a study of identical twins' blood T cells. Study-wide background: About six alpha and six beta libraries together yielded about 46 million reads.

This CDR3 is built from 15 residues. V was pared by 5 bases and J by 2 bases, with 16 bases between. CDR1 SQVTM and CDR2 ANQGSEA come from the germline V gene. Findings and caveats of the study: Each donor's most abundant TCRbeta clonotypes shared more CDR3 sequences with her twin than unrelated donors.

TCR cDNA libraries were made from RNA using a previously described, modified protocol. Each TCR cDNA library carried sample-specific barcodes on both ends. TCRdb re-called the 5' RACE reads with MiXCR, one entry per CDR3 protein. Counted here are 350,000 to 450,000 distinct CDR3 sequences, over 25% occurring once; the ten biggest clones make up more than 5.5%. The TCR originated in a woman between 18 and 55 years old in good health. The sample consisted of PBMCs. The chain carries TRBV29-1 and TRBJ1-3; D gene uncertain. CDR3: CSVRVPREAGNTIYF. The CDR3 DNA reads TGCAGCGTTCGGGTCCCCCGGGAGGCTGGAAACACCATATATTTT.